This TCR beta chain is from a study of blood T cell repertoires in COVID-19. Study background: PBMCs, B-cell-depleted T cells, or T cells were the source of the cDNA or gDNA that made up the material.

TCRdb's table, derived via immunoSEQ multiplex PCR, lists solely in-frame clones and lacks some. Seen here are about 140,000 clones, approximately 80% observed once, and the top ten hold around 1.6%. The sequence was collected from a woman aged 18-30 years who had been exposed to COVID-19. The sample comprised PBMCs or T cells enriched from blood (not recorded which).

CDR3 DNA: TGCGCCAGCAGCCAAGATCGAACATATGGCTACACCTTC. Protein sequence: CASSQDRTYGYTF. J is TRBJ1-2 and V is TRBV4-1; no clear D gene. Germline values: CDR1 MGHRA, CDR2 YSYEKL. V lost 0 bases to trimming and J lost 5 bases, with 7 bases between them. This CDR3 is 13 amino acids long.